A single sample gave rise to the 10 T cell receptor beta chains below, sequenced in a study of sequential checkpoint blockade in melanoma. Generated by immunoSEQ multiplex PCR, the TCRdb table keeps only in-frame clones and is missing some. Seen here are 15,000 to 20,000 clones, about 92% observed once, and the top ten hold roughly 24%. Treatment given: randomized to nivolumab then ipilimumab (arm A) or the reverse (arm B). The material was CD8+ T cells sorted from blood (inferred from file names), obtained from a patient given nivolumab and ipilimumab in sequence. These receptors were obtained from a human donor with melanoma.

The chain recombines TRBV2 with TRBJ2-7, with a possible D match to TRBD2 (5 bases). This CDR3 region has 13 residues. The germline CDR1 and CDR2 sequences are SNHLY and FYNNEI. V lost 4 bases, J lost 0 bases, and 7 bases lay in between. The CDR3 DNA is TGTGCCAGCAGTGGACGGGACTCCTACGAGCAGTACTTC. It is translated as CASSGRDSYEQYF.

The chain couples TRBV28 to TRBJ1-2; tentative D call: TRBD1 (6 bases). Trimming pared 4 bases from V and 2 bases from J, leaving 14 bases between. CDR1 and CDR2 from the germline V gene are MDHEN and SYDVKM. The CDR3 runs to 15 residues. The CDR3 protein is CASSYPGVMNYGYTF. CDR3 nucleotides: TGTGCCAGCAGTTATCCAGGGGTAATGAACTATGGCTACACCTTC.

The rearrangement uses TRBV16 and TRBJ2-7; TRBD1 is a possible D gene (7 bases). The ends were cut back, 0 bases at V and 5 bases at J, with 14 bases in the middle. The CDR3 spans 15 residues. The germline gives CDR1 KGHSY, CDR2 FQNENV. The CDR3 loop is CASSQSETGTHEQYF. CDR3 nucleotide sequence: TGTGCCAGCAGCCAATCGGAGACAGGGACTCACGAGCAGTACTTC.

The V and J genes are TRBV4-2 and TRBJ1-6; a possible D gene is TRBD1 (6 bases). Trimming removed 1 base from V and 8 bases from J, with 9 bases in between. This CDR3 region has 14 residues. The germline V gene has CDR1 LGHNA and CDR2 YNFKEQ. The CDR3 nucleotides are TGTGCCAGCAGCCAAGGTCAGGGGTATTCACCCCTCCACTTT. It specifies CASSQGQGYSPLHF.

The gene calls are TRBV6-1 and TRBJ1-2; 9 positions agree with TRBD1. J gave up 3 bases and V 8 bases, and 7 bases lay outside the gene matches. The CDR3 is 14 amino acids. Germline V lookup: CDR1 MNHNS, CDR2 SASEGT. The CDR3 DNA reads TGTGCCAGCGACCAGGACAGGGGCGACTATGGCTACACCTTC. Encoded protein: CASDQDRGDYGYTF.

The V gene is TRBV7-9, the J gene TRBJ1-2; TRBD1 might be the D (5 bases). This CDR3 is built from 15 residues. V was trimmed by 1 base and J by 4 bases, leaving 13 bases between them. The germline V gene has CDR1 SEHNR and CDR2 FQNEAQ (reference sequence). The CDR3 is CASSLVGRVSYGYTF. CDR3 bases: TGTGCCAGCAGCTTAGTAGGCAGGGTCAGCTATGGCTACACCTTC.

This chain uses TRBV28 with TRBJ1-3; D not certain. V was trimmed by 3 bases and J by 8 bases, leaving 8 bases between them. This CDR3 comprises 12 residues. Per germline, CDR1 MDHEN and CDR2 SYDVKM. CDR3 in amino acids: CASSFAEDTIYF. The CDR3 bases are TGTGCCAGCAGTTTCGCAGAAGACACCATATATTTT. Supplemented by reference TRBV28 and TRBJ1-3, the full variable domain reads DVKVTQSSRYLVKRTGEKVFLECVQDMDHENMFWYRQDPGLGLRLIYFSYDVKMKEKGDIPEGYSVSREKKERFSLILESASTNQTSMYLCASSFAEDTIYFGEGSWLTVV.

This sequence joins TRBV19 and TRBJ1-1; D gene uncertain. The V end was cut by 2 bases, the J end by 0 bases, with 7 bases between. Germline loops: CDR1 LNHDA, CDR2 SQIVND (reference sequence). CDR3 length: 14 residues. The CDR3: CASSISSVNTEAFF. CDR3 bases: TGTGCCAGTAGTATATCCTCGGTGAACACTGAAGCTTTCTTT.

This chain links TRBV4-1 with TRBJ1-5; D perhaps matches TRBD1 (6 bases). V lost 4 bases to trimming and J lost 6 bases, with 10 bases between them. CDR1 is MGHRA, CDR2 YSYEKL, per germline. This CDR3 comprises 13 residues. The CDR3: CASSREGGQPQHF. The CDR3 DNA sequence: TGCGCCAGCAGCCGAGAGGGGGGTCAGCCCCAGCATTTT.

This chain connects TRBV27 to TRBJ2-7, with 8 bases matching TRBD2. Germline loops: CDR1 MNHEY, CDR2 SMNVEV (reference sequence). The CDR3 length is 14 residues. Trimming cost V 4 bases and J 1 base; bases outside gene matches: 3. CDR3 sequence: CASSSGGGSYEQYF. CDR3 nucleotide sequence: TGTGCCAGCAGTTCGGGCGGGGGGTCCTACGAGCAGTACTTC.